Listed here is a single TCR beta chain. This specimen belongs to a study of Tregs in tolerant kidney transplant recipients. The CDR3 sequence is 17 residues long. Unstimulated Tregs (CD4+CD25+CD127-) and CD4+CD25- non-Tregs were sorted from PBMCs. Measured with immunoSEQ multiplex PCR; TCRdb has only the in-frame clones, and not every one. The sample lists 200,000 to 300,000 clones; about 86% were seen once. Material for sequencing was CD4+ T cells from blood. The TCR originated in a human donor in good health. The chain has TRBV21-1 and TRBJ2-5; the table assigns TRBD2, which was not confirmed against the DNA. Gene TRBJ2-7 matches the end of the DNA better, so the J call may be wrong. TRBV21-1 is classified as a pseudogene. In DNA form, the CDR3 reads TGTGCCAGCAGCAAAGCGCTTCGTGGAAAGCGGTGTAACGAGCAGTACTTC. Its translation: CASSKALRGKRCNEQYF.